Below are 14 T cell receptor beta chains sequenced from a single sample in a study of T cell therapy after organ transplantation (dated by TCRdb to the late 2010s). Their cognate antigens are unknown. The protocol used for the library was the immunoSEQ multiplex PCR assay. The source is immuneACCESS, and TCRdb retained only in-frame sequences with V and J called. Part of the clones is not carried over; for the studies checked, unresolved V genes explain less than half of this, and the remainder is unexplained. Here the sample has about 21,000 clones; around 83% occur a single time. Together, the top ten hold 36% of the sample. The time point label here, explained by the study, means: 20-29 weeks after completion of therapy. Material: CD8+ T cells from blood, obtained after autologous CMV-specific T cell therapy. The origin of the receptors is a human patient who had received a solid organ transplant and had CMV disease. Some T cells may originate with the graft donor following a transplant.

This clone was seen a few times. The chain links TRBV4-1 to TRBJ2-7; D remains unclear. V dropped 0 bases and J dropped 2 bases, with 11 bases sitting between them. The CDR3 runs 15 residues. CDR1 is MGHRA, CDR2 YSYEKL, per germline. The CDR3 DNA sequence: TGCGCCAGCAGCCAAGAAGGTCCCGGCGCCTACGAGCAGTACTTC. Translated: CASSQEGPGAYEQYF.

This clone was picked up many times. The J gene is TRBJ1-1, the V gene TRBV28, with D possibly TRBD1 on 6 matching bases. Germline V gene lookup returns CDR1 MDHEN and CDR2 SYDVKM. V was cut by 8 bases and J by 11 bases, with 15 bases left in between. The CDR3 has 11 residues. Here the CDR3 DNA reads TGTGCCAGCCCTATAGGGGGGTACGCTTTCTTT. Translation gives CASPIGGYAFF.

This sequence joins TRBV4-3 and TRBJ2-3; tentatively, D is TRBD1 (6 bases). Trimming took off 5 bases at V and 0 bases at J, with 9 bases between the two ends. Germline CDR1 LGHNA, CDR2 YSLEER. There are 14 residues in the CDR3. CDR3 DNA: TGCGCCAGCAGCTTTGACAGGAGCACAGATACGCAGTATTTT. Residues: CASSFDRSTDTQYF.

The chain combines TRBV2 with TRBJ1-3; D call uncertain. The CDR3 runs to 18 residues. Trimming took 3 bases from V and 0 from J, leaving 18 bases between them. CDR1 is SNHLY and CDR2 is FYNNEI in the germline V gene. This CDR3 reads CASSDFASSSLSGNTIYF. DNA of the CDR3: TGTGCCAGCAGTGACTTCGCGTCCTCCTCTCTCTCTGGAAACACCATATATTTT.

This clone came up a few times. The rearrangement links TRBV6-5 to TRBJ1-5; D remains unclear. Germline CDR1 is MNHEY and CDR2 is SVGAGI. The CDR3 sequence is 14 residues long. Trimming cost V 6 bases and J 4 bases, with 13 bases left between them. This CDR3 is CASSSSLLNQPQHF. CDR3 DNA sequence: TGTGCCAGCAGCTCCTCCCTACTTAATCAGCCCCAGCATTTT.

CDR3: CASSKASLAGGPRYEQYF. CDR3 in DNA: TGTGCCAGCAGCAAAGCGTCACTAGCGGGGGGGCCGAGGTACGAGCAGTACTTC. The rearrangement joins TRBV21-1 to TRBJ2-7; the DNA was not compared with TRBD2, the D call given in the table. TRBV21-1 is labeled a pseudogene. CDR3 length: 18 amino acids.

Regarding this clone: This sample includes further DNA sequences coding for the same CDR3. The chain links TRBV6-4 to TRBJ2-3, with 12 nucleotides matching TRBD2. CDR3 length: 15 residues. J gave up 3 bases and V 4 bases, and 2 bases lay outside the gene matches. Germline CDR1 and CDR2: MRHNA and SNTAGT. This chain's CDR3 is CASSASGGATDTQYF. The CDR3 region has the DNA TGTGCCAGCAGTGCTAGCGGGGGGGCAACAGATACGCAGTATTTT.

A note on this clone: This CDR3 is also generated by other DNA sequences in the sample. V usage is TRBV18 and J usage is TRBJ2-7; a possible D gene is TRBD1 (6 bases). Germline CDR1 is KGHSH and CDR2 is LQKENI. This CDR3 spans 12 amino acids. V lost 3 bases and J 7 bases, leaving 10 bases between the germline ends. Here the CDR3 reads CASSPTGPEQYF. The CDR3 bases are TGTGCCAGCTCACCTACAGGGCCTGAGCAGTACTTC. The entire variable domain, with the rest obtained from reference TRBV18 and TRBJ2-7, is as follows: NAGVMQNPRHLVRRRGQEARLRCSPMKGHSHVYWYRQLPEEGLKFMVYLQKENIIDESGMPKERFSAEFPKEGPSILRIQQVVRGDSAAYFCASSPTGPEQYFGPGTRLTVT.

V usage is TRBV19 and J usage is TRBJ2-2, with D tentatively TRBD1 or TRBD2 (5 bases each). The V end was cut by 4 bases, the J end by 7 bases, with 10 bases between. CDR3 size: 13 residues. Germline CDR1 LNHDA, CDR2 SQIVND (reference sequence). The CDR3 bases are TGTGCCAGTAGTACCGGGGCCCTCGGGGAGCTGTTTTTT. This sequence encodes CASSTGALGELFF.

The CDR3 loop reads CASSPGNSNQPQHF. The CDR3 DNA is TGTGCCAGCAGTCCTGGCAATAGCAATCAGCCCCAGCATTTT. The rearrangement links TRBV6-5 to TRBJ1-5; unclear D gene. The length of the CDR3 is 14 residues. CDR1 is MNHEY, CDR2 SVGAGI, per germline. Trimming stripped 5 bases from V and 0 bases from J, with 8 bases between.

This rearrangement joins TRBV5-1 to TRBJ1-1; D perhaps matches TRBD1 (5 bases). The V end was cut by 3 bases, the J end by 2 bases, with 20 bases between. This CDR3 is built from 17 residues. CDR1 and CDR2 (germline): SGHRS, YFSETQ. Written as DNA, the CDR3 is TGCGCCAGCAGCTATTCCGGGACGTGGGGGAAAAACACTGAAGCTTTCTTT. Translating gives CASSYSGTWGKNTEAFF. The variable domain in full, with the rest retrieved from reference TRBV5-1 and TRBJ1-1, is KAGVTQTPRYLIKTRGQQVTLSCSPISGHRSVSWYQQTPGQGLQFLFEYFSETQRNKGNFPGRFSGRQFSNSRSEMNVSTLELGDSALYLCASSYSGTWGKNTEAFFGQGTRLTVV.

The chain is built from TRBV7-9 and TRBJ2-1; either TRBD1 or TRBD2 may supply D (5 bases each). V was pared by 2 bases and J by 2 bases, with 10 bases between. The CDR3 spans 15 residues. CDR1 and CDR2 from the germline V gene are SEHNR and FQNEAQ (reference sequence). CDR3 sequence: CASSLNWGPYNEQFF. CDR3 sequence (DNA): TGTGCCAGCAGCTTAAACTGGGGACCCTACAATGAGCAGTTCTTC. The full variable domain, with the rest looked up from reference TRBV7-9 and TRBJ2-1, is DTGVSQNPRHKITKRGQNVTFRCDPISEHNRLYWYRQTLGQGPEFLTYFQNEAQLEKSRLLSDRFSAERPKGSFSTLEIQRTEQGDSAMYLCASSLNWGPYNEQFFGPGTRLTVL.

V is TRBV2 and J is TRBJ2-1; 14 nucleotides line up with TRBD2. The CDR3 runs to 16 residues. Germline V gene data show CDR1 as SNHLY and CDR2 as FYNNEI. The junction had 7 bases not matched to a gene; V was cut back by 4 bases and J by 8 bases. The CDR3 spells CASSAGLAGVGHEQFF. The CDR3 coding sequence is TGTGCCAGCAGTGCGGGACTAGCGGGAGTAGGCCATGAGCAGTTCTTC.

This clone qualifies as medium-sized. This chain joins TRBV6-5 and TRBJ2-3; D gene ambiguous. V gave up 6 bases and J gave up 2 bases, with 12 bases separating them. The CDR3 runs 14 residues. The germline CDR1 and CDR2 sequences are MNHEY and SVGAGI. The CDR3 is CASSIRQFTDTQYF. The CDR3 DNA sequence: TGTGCCAGCAGCATCCGGCAGTTCACAGATACGCAGTATTTT.